Presented here are 8 T cell receptor beta chains from one specimen sequenced in a study of T cells in Graves' hyperthyroidism and ophthalmopathy. Researchers amplified the TCR beta CDR3 regions from RNA transcripts. The TCR CDR3 first-round RT-PCR relied on the HTBI primer set. TCRdb passed the multiplex PCR reads through MiXCR, listing each CDR3 protein once. The repertoire holds over 300,000 distinct CDR3 sequences, with roughly 15% as singletons. The sequencing sample was made of blood. These receptors originate from a woman between 35 and 50 years old with Graves' ophthalmopathy.

The chain carries TRBV5-1 and TRBJ2-4, with a possible D match to TRBD1 (5 bases). Looked up from germline, CDR1 is SGHRS and CDR2 is YFSETQ. V dropped 1 base and J dropped 3 bases, with 17 bases sitting between them. This CDR3 has 17 amino acids. In DNA form, the CDR3 reads TGCGCCAGCAGCTTGCATCAGGGCGCCGGAGTCAAAAACATTCAGTACTTC. Its translation: CASSLHQGAGVKNIQYF.

The chain carries TRBV7-9 and TRBJ1-3; D is unclear. Germline V CDR1 and CDR2: SEHNR, FQNEAQ (reference sequence). V gave up 5 bases and J gave up 2 bases, with 16 bases separating them. This CDR3 region has 16 residues. CDR3 sequence (DNA): TGTGCCAGCAGCGACACTGCGTCTATTACTGGAAACACCATATATTTT. As protein: CASSDTASITGNTIYF.

This clonotype was recorded many times. The limits of the CDR3 on the DNA are not certain, so only TCRdb's listed CDR3 is given. The chain links TRBV12-3 or TRBV12-4 to TRBJ2-2. The CDR3 adds up to 14 amino acids, both ends counted. The CDR3: CASSLDFGAGELFF.

Of note for this clonotype: This may be a read error, as it is one base from a much larger clone. The chain couples TRBV6-1 to TRBJ2-1, with a possible D match to TRBD1 (6 bases). Per the germline V gene, CDR1 is MNHNS and CDR2 is SASEGT. V was cut by 6 bases and J by 6 bases, with 18 bases left in between. The CDR3 runs 15 residues. The CDR3 spells CASSSGARTSNEQFF. The CDR3 nucleotides read TGTGCCAGCAGCTCAGGGGCCCGGACCTCCAATGAGCAGTTCTTC.

At least ten counts were recorded for this clonotype. The chain couples TRBV12-3 or TRBV12-4 to TRBJ1-2; D is uncertain. This CDR3 region has 11 residues. V was pared by 6 bases and J by 8 bases, with 10 bases between. The chain's CDR3 is CASSRPGGYTF. CDR3 sequence (DNA): TGTGCCAGCAGCCGACCGGGGGGCTACACCTTC.

This clonotype was counted many times. This chain connects TRBV7-9 to TRBJ2-1, with 10 bases lining up with TRBD1. The V gene end was trimmed by 5 bases and the J gene end by 7 bases; junction bases not matched to a gene: 8. The CDR3 has 15 residues. Germline V lookup: CDR1 SEHNR, CDR2 FQNEAQ (reference sequence). DNA of the CDR3: TGTGCCAGCAGCCCCCCGGGACAGGGGAGGAATGAGCAGTTCTTC. Translation: CASSPPGQGRNEQFF.

This clonotype has just a few counts. The J gene is TRBJ2-2, the V gene TRBV5-6; D might be TRBD1 or TRBD2, each matching 5 bases. Trimming took off 6 bases at V and 0 bases at J, with 15 bases between the two ends. Germline assignment: CDR1 SGHDT and CDR2 YYEEEE. The CDR3 has 16 amino acids. The CDR3 loop reads CASKRRRTPNTGELFF. CDR3 bases: TGTGCCAGCAAAAGGAGGAGGACACCGAACACCGGGGAGCTGTTTTTT. Drawing the rest from reference TRBV5-6 and TRBJ2-2, the complete variable domain is DAGVTQSPTHLIKTRGQQVTLRCSPKSGHDTVSWYQQALGQGPQFIFQYYEEEERQRGNFPDRFSGHQFPNYSSELNVNALLLGDSALYLCASKRRRTPNTGELFFGEGSRLTVL.

The chain links TRBV11-2 to TRBJ2-3, with 12 bases aligning to TRBD2. The J segment lost 6 bases and the V segment lost 8 bases, leaving 6 bases of the junction unmatched. This CDR3 is built from 14 residues. The germline CDR1 and CDR2 sequences are SGHAT and FQNNGV. The CDR3 sequence: CASRLAGGLDTQYF. CDR3 nucleotide sequence: TGTGCCAGCCGTCTAGCGGGGGGGCTGGATACGCAGTATTTT. The variable domain in full, with the rest retrieved from reference TRBV11-2 and TRBJ2-3, is EAGVAQSPRYKIIEKRQSVAFWCNPISGHATLYWYQQILGQGPKLLIQFQNNGVVDDSQLPKDRFSAERLKGVDSTLKIQPAKLEDSAVYLCASRLAGGLDTQYFGPGTRLTVL.